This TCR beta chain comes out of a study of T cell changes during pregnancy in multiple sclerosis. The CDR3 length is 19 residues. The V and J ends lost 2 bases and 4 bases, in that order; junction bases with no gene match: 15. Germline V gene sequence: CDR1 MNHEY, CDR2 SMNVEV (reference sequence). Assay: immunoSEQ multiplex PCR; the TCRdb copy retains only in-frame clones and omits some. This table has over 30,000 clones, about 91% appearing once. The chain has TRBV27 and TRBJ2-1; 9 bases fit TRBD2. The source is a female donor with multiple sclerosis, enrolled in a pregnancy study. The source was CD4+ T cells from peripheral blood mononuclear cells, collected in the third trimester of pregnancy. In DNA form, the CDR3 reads TGTGCCAGCAGTTTAATGTATTTGGGGGCGGGAGGGCAATACAATGAGCAGTTCTTC. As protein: CASSLMYLGAGGQYNEQFF.